These T cell receptor beta chains were read from a single sample in a study of T cell responses to AZD1222 COVID-19 vaccine. Measured with immunoSEQ multiplex PCR; TCRdb has only the in-frame clones, and not every one. This table has around 150,000 clones, about 93% appearing once. The sequencing used peripheral blood, collected on day 0 of AZD1222 vaccination. All receptors derive from an adult in good health. The CDR3 runs from the conserved cysteine through the conserved F or W. A D gene is named only where the DNA matches it firmly. The listing skips clone size in some rows; elsewhere it reads once, few, many or a size class.

V gene	J gene	clone size	D gene	CDR3 length	CDR3 protein	CDR3 DNA
TRBV5-4	TRBJ1-4	-	TRBD1	14	CASSLQGAVEKLFF	TGTGCCAGCAGCTTACAGGGGGCTGTTGAAAAACTGTTTTTT
TRBV19	TRBJ2-1	-	TRBD2	17	CASSHIWGTSVYNEQFF	TGTGCCAGTAGTCATATATGGGGGACTAGCGTATACAATGAGCAGTTCTTC
TRBV19	TRBJ2-1	-	TRBD1	14	CASSMLGQGYEQFF	TGTGCCAGTAGTATGCTCGGACAGGGATATGAGCAGTTCTTC
TRBV6-2/TRBV6-3	TRBJ2-1	-	-	15	CASSPPGPAYNEQFF	TGTGCCAGCAGTCCCCCGGGACCCGCCTACAATGAGCAGTTCTTC
TRBV5-6	TRBJ1-1	-	-	14	CASSLRVLNTEAFF	TGTGCCAGCAGCCTCAGGGTGCTAAACACTGAAGCTTTCTTT
TRBV11-2	TRBJ1-2	-	-	13	CASSLDSGDGYTF	TGTGCCAGCAGCTTAGATTCAGGGGATGGCTACACCTTC
TRBV14	TRBJ2-5	-	-	14	CASSPLGTQETQYF	TGTGCCAGCAGCCCTCTGGGGACCCAAGAGACCCAGTACTTC
TRBV5-1	TRBJ2-1	-	-	14	CASSLDRGSYEQFF	TGCGCCAGCAGCTTGGACCGGGGCAGCTATGAGCAGTTCTTC
TRBV7-2	TRBJ1-1	-	-	13	CASSPRLRTEAFF	TGTGCCAGCAGCCCACGGTTACGGACTGAAGCTTTCTTT
TRBV15	TRBJ2-1	-	TRBD2	15	CATSSRLAGGNEQFF	TGTGCCACCAGCAGTCGACTAGCGGGAGGCAATGAGCAGTTCTTC
TRBV30	TRBJ2-5	once	-	12	CAWSVDGETQYF	TGTGCCTGGAGTGTGGATGGGGAGACCCAGTACTTC
TRBV28	TRBJ2-5	-	-	14	CASSLSRRQETQYF	TGTGCCAGCAGTTTATCCAGAAGACAAGAGACCCAGTACTTC
TRBV6-4	TRBJ2-3	-	TRBD2	15	CASSISGGTSGTQYF	TGTGCCAGCAGTATAAGCGGGGGAACTTCGGGTACGCAGTATTTT
TRBV12-5	TRBJ1-2	-	-	18	CASGFRTLFGRLNYGYTF	TGTGCTAGTGGTTTTCGAACGCTCTTTGGAAGATTAAACTATGGCTACACCTTC
TRBV5-1	TRBJ2-3	-	TRBD2	14	CASSSGLLTDTQYF	TGCGCCAGCAGCTCGGGACTACTCACAGATACGCAGTATTTT
TRBV5-4	TRBJ2-1	-	TRBD2	14	CASSEAGGLHEQFF	TGTGCCAGCAGCGAAGCGGGGGGCTTGCATGAGCAGTTCTTC
TRBV27	TRBJ2-3	-	-	15	CASSLSNPLTDTQYF	TGTGCCAGCAGTCTCTCAAACCCCCTCACAGATACGCAGTATTTT
TRBV9	TRBJ1-5	once	-	14	CASSADSGNQPQHF	TGTGCCAGCAGCGCGGACAGCGGCAATCAGCCCCAGCATTTT
TRBV28	TRBJ1-5	-	-	14	CASSLSSRNQPQHF	TGTGCCAGCAGTTTATCGTCCCGCAATCAGCCCCAGCATTTT
TRBV6-5	TRBJ2-2	-	-	14	CASRFSGDTGELFF	TGTGCCAGCAGATTCTCAGGTGACACCGGGGAGCTGTTTTTT
TRBV28	TRBJ1-2	-	TRBD1	14	CASSFGTGVYGYTF	TGTGCCAGCAGTTTTGGGACAGGGGTCTATGGCTACACCTTC
TRBV7-9	TRBJ1-5	-	-	12	CASSLGSQPQHF	TGTGCCAGCAGCTTAGGTAGCCAGCCCCAGCATTTT